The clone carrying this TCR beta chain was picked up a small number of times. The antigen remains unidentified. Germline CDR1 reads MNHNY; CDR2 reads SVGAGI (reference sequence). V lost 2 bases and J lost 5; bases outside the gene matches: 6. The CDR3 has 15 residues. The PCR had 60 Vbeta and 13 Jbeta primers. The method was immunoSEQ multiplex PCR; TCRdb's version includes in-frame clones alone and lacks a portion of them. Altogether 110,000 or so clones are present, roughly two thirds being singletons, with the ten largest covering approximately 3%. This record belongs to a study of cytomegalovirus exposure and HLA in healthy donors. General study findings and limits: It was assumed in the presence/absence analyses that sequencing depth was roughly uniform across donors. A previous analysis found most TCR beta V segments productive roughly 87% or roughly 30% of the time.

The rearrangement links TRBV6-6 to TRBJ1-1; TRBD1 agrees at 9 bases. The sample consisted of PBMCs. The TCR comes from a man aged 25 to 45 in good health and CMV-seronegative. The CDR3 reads CASSYGQGKGTEAFF. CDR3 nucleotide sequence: TGTGCCAGCAGTTACGGACAGGGGAAAGGGACTGAAGCTTTCTTT.